This section outlines one T cell receptor beta chain sequence together with its context. TCRdb re-called the 5' RACE reads with MiXCR, one entry per CDR3 protein. The sample has 350,000 to 500,000 distinct CDR3 sequences; roughly 18% are singletons. These data are taken from a study of T-cell memory formation after mild COVID-19. There are 14 residues in the CDR3. Trimming cost V 5 bases and J 5 bases, with 16 bases left between them. Germline loops: CDR1 SGHRS, CDR2 YFSETQ. This rearrangement joins TRBV5-1 to TRBJ1-2; unclear D gene. The sequenced sample was PBMCs or a T cell subset sorted from them (not recorded which). The sequence came from a man aged 18 to 35 who had mild COVID-19 (a few samples of this study predate the infection). Cell type and time point are not known. CDR3 region: CASSAPGAPYGYTF. CDR3 DNA: TGCGCCAGCAGTGCCCCGGGAGCACCGTATGGCTACACCTTC. The full variable domain, rest sourced from reference TRBV5-1 and TRBJ1-2, is KAGVTQTPRYLIKTRGQQVTLSCSPISGHRSVSWYQQTPGQGLQFLFEYFSETQRNKGNFPGRFSGRQFSNSRSEMNVSTLELGDSALYLCASSAPGAPYGYTFGSGTRLTVV.